This entry features one TCR beta chain sequence. Its antigen remains unknown. This sample includes further DNA sequences coding for the same CDR3. Libraries were prepared by immunoSEQ multiplex PCR; TCRdb keeps only in-frame clonotypes and omits some of them. The sample records 2 million to 2.5 million clones, less than 95% being singletons. The sample comes from a study of shared clonotypes between healthy human individuals. Across the study: Each donor contributed plates that comprised three CD4 naive, three CD4 memory, two CD8 naive and one CD8 memory. Study conclusions and caveats: Exclusively blood specimens were collected; tissue repertoires likely differ. Clonotypes which were not shared had lower generation probabilities than clonotypes that all four donors shared.

CDR1 and CDR2 from the germline V gene are MNHEY and SVGAGI. The CDR3 has 12 amino acids. V was shortened by 2 bases and J by 7 bases, with 8 bases between the two germline ends. Those who donated were healthy HIV-negative adults, with no recent acute infections or vaccinations reported. The V call is TRBV6-5, the J call TRBJ1-2, with D possibly matching TRBD1 (5 bases). Sequenced: naive CD4+ T cells from PBMCs. Documented subset: CD45RA+ positively selected. The sequence derives from a man younger than 35 in good health. Some clones in this sample may be carry-over from other donors' samples. The CDR3 spells CASSYRGAGYTF. The CDR3 bases are TGTGCCAGCAGTTACAGGGGCGCTGGCTACACCTTC.